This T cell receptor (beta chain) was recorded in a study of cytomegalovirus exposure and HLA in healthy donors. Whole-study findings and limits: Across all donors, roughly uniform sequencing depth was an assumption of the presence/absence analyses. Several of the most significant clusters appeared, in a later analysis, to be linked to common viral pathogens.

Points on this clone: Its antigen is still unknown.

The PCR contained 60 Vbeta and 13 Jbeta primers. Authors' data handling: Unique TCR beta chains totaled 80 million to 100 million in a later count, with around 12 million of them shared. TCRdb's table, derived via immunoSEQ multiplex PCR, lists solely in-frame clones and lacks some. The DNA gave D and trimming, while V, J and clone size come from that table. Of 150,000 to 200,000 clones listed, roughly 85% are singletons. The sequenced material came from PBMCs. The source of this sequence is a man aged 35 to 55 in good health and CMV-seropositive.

CDR3 in amino acids: CASRWTGDGNTIYF. CDR3 sequence (DNA): TGTGCCAGCAGATGGACAGGGGACGGAAACACCATATATTTT. The V and J genes are TRBV6-6 and TRBJ1-3, with 9 nucleotides matching TRBD1. CDR3 length: 14 amino acids. The germline CDR1 and CDR2 sequences are MNHNY and SVGAGI (reference sequence). J lost 4 bases, V lost 6 bases, and 4 bases had no gene match.